These T cell receptor beta chains were read from a single sample in a study of T-cell reconstitution after alpha-beta-depleted transplantation in children. MiXCR was run by TCRdb on the PCR reads, yielding one entry per CDR3 protein. The sample carries about 980,000 distinct CDR3 sequences, around 30% recorded once. This specimen was PBMCs, mostly from graft donor cells, taken 360 days after TCRalphabeta/CD19-depleted stem cell transplant. The origin of the receptors is a boy under three years old who had a stem cell transplant for SCID, so the T cells may come from the graft donor. The CDR3 runs from the conserved cysteine through the conserved F or W. A D gene is named only where the DNA matches it firmly. A row's size may be missing; if present it is once, few, many or a size class.

clone size	V gene	J gene	D gene	CDR3 DNA	CDR3 protein
NA	TRBV5-1	TRBJ2-1	NA	TGCGCCAGCAGCTTGTTGCGGGAAAACAATGAGCAGTTCTTC	CASSLLRENNEQFF
NA	TRBV12-3/TRBV12-4	TRBJ1-3	NA	TGTGCCAGCAGCGAGGCTGGGGGTGCTGGAAACACCATATATTTT	CASSEAGGAGNTIYF
few	TRBV12-3/TRBV12-4	TRBJ1-2	NA	TGTGCCAGCAGTCTATCAGGGGTTTTTCACTATGGCTACACCTTC	CASSLSGVFHYGYTF
once	TRBV7-2	TRBJ2-7	NA	TGTGCCAGCAGCTTAGGTGGCCGGACAGAATACGAGCAGTACTTC	CASSLGGRTEYEQYF
few	TRBV24-1	TRBJ2-2	TRBD2	TGTGCCGCTGGGACTAGCGGGGCCGCCGGGGAGCTGTTTTTT	CAAGTSGAAGELFF
NA	TRBV20-1	TRBJ2-7	TRBD1	TGCAGTGCTGAAACCGGGACAGGCGGGTACGAGCAGTACTTC	CSAETGTGGYEQYF
few	TRBV29-1	TRBJ1-2	NA	TGCAGCGTTGAGGCAGGGGCGGGTGGCTACACCTTC	CSVEAGAGGYTF
few	TRBV7-8	TRBJ2-1	TRBD2	TGTGCCAGCAGCTTAGAGGGGACTAGCGGGGGGGCTGAGCAGTTCTTC	CASSLEGTSGGAEQFF
few	TRBV28	TRBJ2-3	TRBD1	TGTGCCAGCAGTAGACAGGGCTCGAGAGATACGCAGTATTTT	CASSRQGSRDTQYF
few	TRBV4-1	TRBJ1-2	TRBD1	TGCGCCAGCAGCCAAGAGTCCGGGACAGGCTTACCCTATGGCTACACCTTC	CASSQESGTGLPYGYTF
many	TRBV5-1	TRBJ2-1	NA	TGCGCCAGCAGCTTGATCGGAAATGAGCAGTTCTTC	CASSLIGNEQFF
few	TRBV29-1	TRBJ2-7	NA	TGCAGCGTTGCCTCTGGACAAAGGTCCGACGAGCAGTACTTC	CSVASGQRSDEQYF
NA	TRBV24-1	TRBJ2-1	NA	TGTGCCACCAGTGGCAGGGGCTCCTACAATGAGCAGTTCTTC	CATSGRGSYNEQFF
NA	TRBV9	TRBJ2-7	TRBD1	TGTGCCAGCAGCGTAGATGGGACAGGAAACTCCGAGCAGTACTTC	CASSVDGTGNSEQYF
few	TRBV6-1	TRBJ2-7	TRBD2	TGTGCCAGCAGTCCACGACTAGCGGGGGGGACCTACGAGCAGTACTTC	CASSPRLAGGTYEQYF
few	TRBV25-1	TRBJ2-5	NA	TGTGCCAGCAGTGAATCAGGCCAACCTTCTCGGGAGACCCAGTACTTC	CASSESGQPSRETQYF
many	TRBV3-1	TRBJ2-1	TRBD2	TGTGCCAGCAGTCGAGCGGGGAACGAGCAGTTCTTC	CASSRAGNEQFF
NA	TRBV2	TRBJ1-6	NA	TGTGCCAGCAGCGCCGAAATCAAGAATTCACCCCTCCACTTT	CASSAEIKNSPLHF
few	TRBV10-3	TRBJ2-5	TRBD1	TGTGCCATCAGTGGGTCCCGGGACAGGGTTAAGACCCAGTACTTC	CAISGSRDRVKTQYF
NA	TRBV2	TRBJ2-7	NA	TGTGCCAGCAACGGAGGGCCTACAGGGAACGAGCAGTACTTC	CASNGGPTGNEQYF
few	TRBV7-3	TRBJ1-2	NA	TGTGCCAGCAGCCCCCCGTTGCAGGCCCGCTACACCTTC	CASSPPLQARYTF
many	TRBV9	TRBJ2-1	NA	TGTGCCAGCAGCGTGGGCATAGTCGGGGGCTACAATGAGCAGTTCTTC	CASSVGIVGGYNEQFF
NA	TRBV6-4	TRBJ2-3	NA	TGTGCCAGGGGGCTTCCTAGCACAGATACGCAGTATTTT	CARGLPSTDTQYF
few	TRBV5-1	TRBJ1-1	TRBD1	TGCGCCAGCAGCTTAAGGTCAGGGGGTAAAGGGAACACTGAAGCTTTCTTT	CASSLRSGGKGNTEAFF